This is a list of T cell receptor beta chains from one sample in a study of blood T cell repertoires in COVID-19. Sequencing used immunoSEQ multiplex PCR; TCRdb keeps in-frame clones, though not all of them. The table has 150,000 to 180,000 clones, roughly nine tenths seen once; the top ten hold less than 0.6%. Material: peripheral blood. The receptors were sampled from a man aged 45-65 years with acute or convalescent COVID-19. Each CDR3 is given with its conserved first and last residue. A D gene is named only where the DNA matches it firmly. Size is omitted from some rows. Given values are once, few, many or a class for expanded clones.

clone_size,v_call,j_call,d_call,cdr3_nt,cdr3_aa
-,TRBV3-1/TRBV3-2,TRBJ2-1,-,TGTGCCAGCAGCCAAGAGGGGTGGGGCCAAAATGAGCAGTTCTTC,CASSQEGWGQNEQFF
-,TRBV7-6,TRBJ1-6,-,TGTGCCAGCAGCTTATTCGGGAGTTCACCCCTCCACTTT,CASSLFGSSPLHF
-,TRBV6-2/TRBV6-3,TRBJ2-3,-,TGTGCCAGCAGTTATTGGGGGAGGACAGATACGCAGTATTTT,CASSYWGRTDTQYF
-,TRBV5-4,TRBJ2-7,TRBD1,TGTGCCAGCAGCTTGGGAGGGACAGATTCCTACGAGCAGTACTTC,CASSLGGTDSYEQYF
-,TRBV6-5,TRBJ1-6,TRBD1,TGTGCCAGCACCGGAGGGCAGGGGGCGATTTCACCCCTCCACTTT,CASTGGQGAISPLHF
-,TRBV5-4,TRBJ2-7,TRBD2,TGTGCCAGCAGCTCTACCCTGCGGGAGACATACGAGCAGTACTTC,CASSSTLRETYEQYF
-,TRBV27,TRBJ1-1,-,TGTGCCAGCAGTGCAGCCATCGGGAGCGGAGCTTTCTTT,CASSAAIGSGAFF
-,TRBV18,TRBJ2-3,TRBD2,TGTGCCAGCTCACCACCGGGACTAGCAACAGATACGCAGTATTTT,CASSPPGLATDTQYF
-,TRBV30,TRBJ1-1,-,TGTGCCTGGAGTGAAGGATCGGGAACTGAAGCTTTCTTT,CAWSEGSGTEAFF
-,TRBV21-1,TRBJ2-7,-,TGTCCCTTCTCCCAAGGGGGCGGAACAGCCTACGAGCAGTACTTC,CPFSQGGGTAYEQYF
-,TRBV28,TRBJ1-2,TRBD1,TGTGCCAGCAGTTTGGGACAGGGGGCTTATGGCTACACCTTC,CASSLGQGAYGYTF
-,TRBV6-1,TRBJ1-6,TRBD1,TGTGCCAGCAGGGAATCCTTTACAGGGGTAGCCTCACCCCTCCACTTT,CASRESFTGVASPLHF
-,TRBV18,TRBJ2-6,-,TGTGCCAGCTCGGTTGCGGGCGATGGGGCCAACGTCCTGACTTTC,CASSVAGDGANVLTF
-,TRBV19,TRBJ2-1,-,TGTGCCAGTAGTATGGGGGCGCGTGAGCAGTTCTTC,CASSMGAREQFF
-,TRBV5-6,TRBJ1-5,-,TGTGCCAGCAGCACCCCGTTAGGCAATCAGCCCCAGCATTTT,CASSTPLGNQPQHF
-,TRBV6-5,TRBJ1-2,TRBD1,TGTGCCAGCACCGACCGGACAGGGGAGAGTGGCTACACCTTC,CASTDRTGESGYTF
-,TRBV7-8,TRBJ2-1,-,TGTGCCAGCAGCCCCGTGAGTGAGCAGTTCTTC,CASSPVSEQFF
once,TRBV7-3,TRBJ2-7,TRBD1,TGTGCCAGCAGCTTCCGGGACAGGGAATACGAGCAGTACTTC,CASSFRDREYEQYF
once,TRBV7-8,TRBJ2-1,-,TGTGCCAGCAGCTTTCCGGGGGGCACTTACAATGAGCAGTTCTTC,CASSFPGGTYNEQFF
-,TRBV28,TRBJ2-5,TRBD1,TGTGCCAGCAGTTTAGGGACAGGGGGACAAGAGACCCAGTACTTC,CASSLGTGGQETQYF
few,TRBV5-8,TRBJ2-5,TRBD1,TGTGCCAGCACCACAAGGGACAGGGGTTGGCAAGAGACCCAGTACTTC,CASTTRDRGWQETQYF